The 20 T cell receptor beta chains below come from one sample, sequenced in a study of human T cells and chemical hapten exposure. Time point here: pre-sensitization, week 0. Regarding treatment: therapeutic diphenylcyclopropenone sensitization with weekly scalp DPC. Using its own MiXCR run on the RACE reads, TCRdb lists one record per CDR3 protein. The repertoire holds under 110,000 distinct CDR3 sequences, 9.5% to 15% seen once, with more than 1.5% in the top ten. The specimen comprised whole blood, sampled in connection with sensitization to the hapten diphenylcyclopropenone (DPC). The receptors come from a woman between 50 and 59 years old with alopecia areata. Some clones in this sample may be carry-over from other donors' samples.

This clonotype was detected only a few times. The V call is TRBV29-1, the J call TRBJ2-1, with 13 bases identical to TRBD2. This CDR3 is 14 amino acids long. CDR1 is SQVTM, CDR2 ANQGSEA, per germline. J gave up 6 bases and V 6 bases, and 5 bases lay outside the gene matches. The CDR3 sequence: CSVWTSGRINEQFF. The CDR3 bases are TGCAGCGTATGGACTAGCGGGAGAATCAATGAGCAGTTCTTC.

The chain is built from TRBV6-5 and TRBJ1-6, with TRBD1 matching 11 bases. The germline V gene encodes CDR1 MNHEY and CDR2 SVGAGI. The CDR3 contains 17 residues. The junction had 7 bases not matched to a gene; V was cut back by 2 bases and J by 7 bases. This CDR3 reads CASSYGTGGMVNSPLHF. CDR3 DNA sequence: TGTGCCAGCAGTTACGGGACAGGGGGTATGGTAAATTCACCCCTCCACTTT.

This rearrangement joins TRBV29-1 to TRBJ2-3, with D perhaps TRBD2 (6 bases). Germline CDR1 is SQVTM and CDR2 is ANQGSEA. The CDR3 is 13 residues long. CDR3 coding DNA: TGCAGTCTCGCGGGGACTTACACAGATACGCAGTATTTT. Translating it yields CSLAGTYTDTQYF.

This rearrangement joins TRBV24-1 to TRBJ2-7; possible D gene TRBD1, 6 bases. The CDR3 extends over 15 amino acids. Germline CDR1 reads KGHDR; CDR2 reads SFDVKD. Between the trimmed V and J ends, which lost 2 bases and 5 bases, there was a span of 15 bases. DNA for the CDR3: TGTGCCACCAGTGATTCCCGGACAGTGGCCCACGAGCAGTACTTC. It yields the protein CATSDSRTVAHEQYF.

The V call is TRBV20-1, the J call TRBJ1-5; D possibly corresponds to TRBD1 (6 bases). The germline CDR1 and CDR2 sequences are DFQATT and SNEGSKA (reference sequence). Trimming cost V 1 base and J 2 bases, with 15 bases left between them. This CDR3 contains 16 residues. The CDR3 protein is CSARVGGEGRNQPQHF. Written as DNA, the CDR3 is TGCAGTGCTAGAGTAGGGGGAGAGGGTCGCAATCAGCCCCAGCATTTT.

This clonotype was observed at least ten times. This chain uses TRBV6-5 with TRBJ1-6; 7 nucleotides agree with TRBD1. The CDR3 totals 22 residues. V lost 4 bases and J lost 6; bases outside the gene matches: 27. The germline V gene has CDR1 MNHEY and CDR2 SVGAGI. CDR3 nucleotide sequence: TGTGCCAGCAGTTCCGACGTTTTCTTCGGGACAGCCTCACACCCCCCTAATTCACCCCTCCACTTT. Translating gives CASSSDVFFGTASHPPNSPLHF.

The chain joins TRBV19 to TRBJ2-1; tentatively, D is TRBD2 (6 bases). Looked up from germline, CDR1 is LNHDA and CDR2 is SQIVND (reference sequence). This CDR3 is 16 amino acids long. Trimming took 5 bases from V and 0 from J, leaving 14 bases between them. The CDR3 bases are TGTGCCAGTAGTCCCTGGGACTCGAGCTCCTACAATGAGCAGTTCTTC. It codes for CASSPWDSSSYNEQFF.

This clonotype was seen more than once but under ten times. This rearrangement joins TRBV6-5 to TRBJ2-5; D is unclear. Germline V CDR1 and CDR2: MNHEY, SVGAGI. The CDR3 has 15 residues. Trimming cost V 4 bases and J 2 bases, with 14 bases left between them. In nucleotides, the CDR3 is TGTGCCAGCAGTTCCTATGGCCTTTCGCAAGAGACCCAGTACTTC. Its translation: CASSSYGLSQETQYF.

This clonotype was found many times. The chain is built from TRBV12-3 or TRBV12-4 and TRBJ1-2; 9 nucleotides line up with TRBD1. CDR3 length equals 13 residues. V shed 3 bases and J 4 bases; nucleotides not matched to a gene: 0. The DNA of the CDR3 is TGTGCCAGCAGTTTGGGACAGGGCTATGGCTACACCTTC. Translating gives CASSLGQGYGYTF.

This clonotype was counted ten times or more. The CDR3 here is CASSRTTDQPQHF. The CDR3 coding sequence is TGTGCCAGCAGTCGAACCACGGATCAGCCCCAGCATTTT. V usage is TRBV12-3 or TRBV12-4 and J usage is TRBJ1-5; the D is unclear. V lost 5 bases and J 5 bases, leaving 10 bases between the germline ends. The CDR3 has 13 residues.

This clonotype showed up just a few times. This chain uses TRBV29-1 with TRBJ1-1; D call uncertain. Germline loops: CDR1 SQVTM, CDR2 ANQGSEA. Trimming pared 6 bases from V and 1 base from J, leaving 12 bases between. This CDR3 has 13 residues. The CDR3 loop is CSVASSPNTEAFF. The CDR3 DNA follows: TGCAGCGTCGCTAGCAGCCCGAACACTGAAGCTTTCTTT.

The table lists this clonotype with many counts. This chain links TRBV6-5 with TRBJ1-1, with 10 bases lining up with TRBD1. V dropped 0 bases and J dropped 0; count of bases not matched to a gene: 4. The CDR3 is 17 residues long. Germline CDR1 and CDR2: MNHEY and SVGAGI. CDR3 coding DNA: TGTGCCAGCAGTTACTCACGGACAGGGGGTTTGAACACTGAAGCTTTCTTT. Its protein is CASSYSRTGGLNTEAFF.

The chain employs TRBV1 and TRBJ2-7; no check of the table's D call, TRBD2, against the DNA was made. TRBV1 is termed a pseudogene. This CDR3 comprises 13 residues. The CDR3 nucleotides are TGCACCAGCAGCCAAGATGGGGAGTGCGAGCAGTACTTC. This gives the protein CTSSQDGECEQYF.

This clonotype was counted between two and nine times. The chain links TRBV11-2 to TRBJ1-2; tentative D call: TRBD1 (6 bases). Germline CDR1 SGHAT, CDR2 FQNNGV. V lost 4 bases to trimming and J lost 2 bases, with 32 bases between them. CDR3 size: 21 residues. CDR3 sequence reads: CASSSRFQYTQGHRPNYGYTF. The CDR3 DNA sequence: TGTGCCAGCAGCTCGCGATTCCAATACACACAGGGCCACCGGCCCAACTATGGCTACACCTTC.

This clonotype was found many times. The chain recombines TRBV6-2 or TRBV6-3 with TRBJ2-3; D uncertain. The germline gives CDR1 MNHEY, CDR2 SVGEGT. Trimming took off 5 bases at V and 6 bases at J, with 9 bases between the two ends. The CDR3 contains 12 residues. The CDR3 DNA is TGTGCCAGCAGTACGGCTAGTGATACGCAGTATTTT. Translated, it gives CASSTASDTQYF.

Only a few counts were recorded for this clonotype. The V and J genes are TRBV28 and TRBJ2-1; either TRBD1 or TRBD2 may supply D (5 bases each). The length of the CDR3 is 15 residues. V was cut by 5 bases and J by 1 base, with 12 bases left in between. Germline V CDR1 and CDR2: MDHEN, SYDVKM. CDR3 protein: CASSVRDLSYNEQFF. DNA of the CDR3: TGTGCCAGCAGTGTCCGGGACCTATCCTACAATGAGCAGTTCTTC.

This clonotype was counted a few times. The chain has TRBV29-1 and TRBJ2-1; TRBD2 matches 10 bases. The trim removed 6 bases at V and 6 bases at J, leaving 8 bases unmatched. Per germline, CDR1 SQVTM and CDR2 ANQGSEA. There are 14 residues in the CDR3. CDR3 loop: CSVSLAGGPNEQFF. The CDR3 coding sequence is TGCAGCGTATCATTAGCGGGGGGCCCCAATGAGCAGTTCTTC.

This clonotype was counted many times. As DNA, the CDR3 is TGTGCCAGCGTGTACAGGGGCGGCAATCAGCCCCAGCATTTT. Amino acid sequence: CASVYRGGNQPQHF. This chain links TRBV28 with TRBJ1-5, with TRBD1 identical over 7 bases. J was trimmed by 2 bases and V by 8 bases; bases with no gene match: 6. Germline V CDR1 and CDR2: MDHEN, SYDVKM. CDR3 length: 14 amino acids.

The chain employs TRBV18 and TRBJ2-5; D not resolved. This CDR3 has 14 amino acids. The germline V gene has CDR1 KGHSH and CDR2 LQKENI. V was trimmed by 0 bases and J by 3 bases, leaving 8 bases between them. CDR3 sequence (DNA): TGTGCCAGCTCACCACCGTCCGAGGAAGAGACCCAGTACTTC. Translated: CASSPPSEEETQYF.

This clonotype was seen at least ten times. The J gene is TRBJ1-2, the V gene TRBV4-1, with no clear D. With 4 bases removed from V and 7 bases from J, the gap between germline ends came to 22 bases. This CDR3 is built from 16 residues. Germline V gene sequence: CDR1 MGHRA, CDR2 YSYEKL. This CDR3 reads CASSPPGSKRQAGYTF. The CDR3 coding sequence is TGCGCCAGCAGCCCTCCGGGATCAAAAAGGCAAGCTGGCTACACCTTC.